These T cell receptor beta chains were read from a single sample in a study of human T cells and chemical hapten exposure. TCRdb reprocessed the RACE reads with MiXCR, giving one entry per CDR3 protein. The data hold more than 250,000 distinct CDR3 sequences, with roughly 7.7% observed a single time. The sample consisted of whole blood, taken in connection with sensitization to the hapten diphenylcyclopropenone (DPC). These receptors all stem from a man in his late teens or twenties with alopecia areata. Some clones in this sample may be carry-over from other donors' samples. CDR3s include the opening cysteine and the closing phenylalanine or tryptophan.

len	v_gene	j_gene	CDR3aa
11	TRBV29-1	TRBJ2-4	CSAVQENIQYF
14	TRBV4-3	TRBJ1-1	CASSQLTGNTEAFF
14	TRBV28	TRBJ2-7	CASSLLWTTYEQYF
14	TRBV7-2	TRBJ1-6	CASSLVTGDSPLHF
13	TRBV12-3/TRBV12-4	TRBJ1-2	CASSDQGGRGYTF
12	TRBV20-1	TRBJ2-7	CSAKEAGYEQYF
14	TRBV12-3/TRBV12-4	TRBJ2-3	CASREQGGTDTQYF
15	TRBV7-8	TRBJ1-1	CASSLREGFGAEAFF
15	TRBV4-2	TRBJ2-1	CASSPRGENYNEQFF
12	TRBV29-1	TRBJ2-7	CSVVQGSYEQYF
14	TRBV9	TRBJ2-2	CASSSDSGTGELFF
12	TRBV29-1	TRBJ1-5	CSVAQENQPQHF
14	TRBV29-1	TRBJ2-2	CSGRRGETTGELFF
17	TRBV7-9	TRBJ2-2	CASSLESGGKNTGELFF
18	TRBV7-2	TRBJ2-1	CASRLTSGGISSYNEQFF
12	TRBV4-2	TRBJ2-2	CASSQSDRRLFF
12	TRBV28	TRBJ2-7	CASSPEVYEQYF
13	TRBV7-3	TRBJ1-4	CASSRAIGEKLFF
13	TRBV28	TRBJ1-4	CASSKLPLKMLFF
14	TRBV29-1	TRBJ1-3	CSAELPHSGNTIYF
13	TRBV7-3	TRBJ2-1	CASSLEGINEQFF
17	TRBV12-3/TRBV12-4	TRBJ1-4	CASSLWGQGATNEKLFF
13	TRBV6-1	TRBJ1-3	CASSEGPLNTIYF
15	TRBV12-3/TRBV12-4	TRBJ1-6	CASSLFLVGNSPLHF
15	TRBV7-2	TRBJ2-1	CASSAQGTAYDEQFF
17	TRBV2	TRBJ2-7	CASRDHPGQGSSYEQYF
16	TRBV7-9	TRBJ2-4	CASSLTGPSLQNIQYF
15	TRBV7-2	TRBJ1-2	CASSIAAGGSYGYTF
15	TRBV5-1	TRBJ2-1	CASSLVPGASNEQFF
14	TRBV28	TRBJ1-1	CASRRSGADTEAFF
14	TRBV9	TRBJ1-1	CASSVARTNTEAFF
16	TRBV12-3/TRBV12-4	TRBJ1-6	CASSLGLAPSNSPLHF
13	TRBV12-3/TRBV12-4	TRBJ1-2	CASKLQGWAGYTF
19	TRBV6-1	TRBJ1-5	CASQGQGRVASTANQPQHF
15	TRBV4-3	TRBJ1-6	CASSPGTGNRAPLHF
14	TRBV29-1	TRBJ2-6	CSVGDLAGANVLTF
17	TRBV7-9	TRBJ1-2	CASSLTGGQGARSGYTF
18	TRBV7-8	TRBJ2-3	CASSLRQGTRRGTDTQYF
16	TRBV4-1	TRBJ1-3	CASSLLWGDSGNTIYF
14	TRBV5-1	TRBJ1-1	CATTTGERNTEAFF
14	TRBV2	TRBJ1-5	CASRTGRPNQPQHF
12	TRBV5-5	TRBJ1-2	CASMDRAYGYTF
17	TRBV4-3	TRBJ1-5	CASSQGTGGYSNQPQHF
16	TRBV27	TRBJ2-3	CASSPLGTGGPIRGYF
16	TRBV5-6	TRBJ1-1	CASSLLLFRADTEAFF
15	TRBV10-3	TRBJ1-3	CAISEFIGVKNTIYF
16	TRBV7-8	TRBJ1-5	CASSLARPLYSQPQHF
19	TRBV14	TRBJ2-1	CASSQAPGTSGVVANEQFF
12	TRBV6-5	TRBJ1-1	CASKHSNTEAFF
15	TRBV6-2/TRBV6-3	TRBJ2-1	CASSPGTDYYNEQFF
12	TRBV6-2/TRBV6-3	TRBJ2-5	CASSYPGWTQYF
14	TRBV6-2/TRBV6-3	TRBJ1-6	CASRYRGQESPLHF
16	TRBV6-2/TRBV6-3	TRBJ2-7	CASSYSSTVGSYEQYF
13	TRBV29-1	TRBJ1-5	CSVVGQADQPQHF
15	TRBV20-1	TRBJ1-5	CSAQTGTASNQPQHF